The rows below give T cell receptor beta chains drawn from one sample of a study of cytomegalovirus exposure and HLA in healthy donors. The protocol was immunoSEQ multiplex PCR, while the TCRdb copy is restricted to in-frame clones and leaves out a portion. The sample holds 160,000 or so clones, over 75% seen once. Specimen: PBMCs. The receptors here all came from a woman aged 50 to 60 in good health and CMV-seronegative. Both conserved end residues are part of each CDR3. D genes are given only for firm matches. The listing skips clone size in some rows; elsewhere it reads once, few, many or a size class.

d_gene: -; j_gene: TRBJ1-5; v_gene: TRBV28; abundance: once; CDR3aa: CASSLSPPGQPQHF; CDR3nt: TGTGCCAGCAGTTTATCACCGCCGGGTCAGCCCCAGCATTTT
d_gene: -; j_gene: TRBJ1-1; v_gene: TRBV7-9; abundance: -; CDR3aa: CASSLVGGGGTEAFF; CDR3nt: TGTGCCAGCAGCTTAGTCGGGGGTGGGGGGACTGAAGCTTTCTTT
d_gene: -; j_gene: TRBJ1-3; v_gene: TRBV9; abundance: -; CDR3aa: CASSVEGLGADGNTIYF; CDR3nt: TGTGCCAGCAGCGTAGAGGGGCTGGGGGCGGATGGAAACACCATATATTTT
d_gene: TRBD2; j_gene: TRBJ2-2; v_gene: TRBV6-4; abundance: -; CDR3aa: CARPKTSLAWTGELFF; CDR3nt: TGTGCCAGACCCAAGACTAGCCTGGCCTGGACCGGGGAGCTGTTTTTT
d_gene: TRBD1; j_gene: TRBJ1-2; v_gene: TRBV29-1; abundance: -; CDR3aa: CSVGQGAGYTF; CDR3nt: TGCAGCGTCGGACAGGGGGCTGGCTACACCTTC
d_gene: TRBD2; j_gene: TRBJ2-1; v_gene: TRBV9; abundance: few; CDR3aa: CASSVASGNEQFF; CDR3nt: TGTGCCAGCAGCGTAGCTAGCGGGAATGAGCAGTTCTTC
d_gene: -; j_gene: TRBJ2-3; v_gene: TRBV19; abundance: -; CDR3aa: CASGLQGTDTQYF; CDR3nt: TGTGCCAGCGGCCTACAGGGCACAGATACGCAGTATTTT
d_gene: TRBD1; j_gene: TRBJ1-2; v_gene: TRBV29-1; abundance: -; CDR3aa: CSVVTGGIRYTF; CDR3nt: TGCAGCGTAGTAACAGGGGGCATAAGGTACACCTTC
d_gene: TRBD2; j_gene: TRBJ2-1; v_gene: TRBV5-4; abundance: -; CDR3aa: CASSLEAGDPYNEQFF; CDR3nt: TGTGCCAGCAGCTTGGAAGCGGGAGACCCCTACAATGAGCAGTTCTTC
d_gene: TRBD1; j_gene: TRBJ1-1; v_gene: TRBV7-9; abundance: -; CDR3aa: CASSLYRDSVTEAFF; CDR3nt: TGTGCCAGCAGCTTGTACCGGGACAGCGTCACTGAAGCTTTCTTT
d_gene: TRBD1; j_gene: TRBJ2-7; v_gene: TRBV5-4; abundance: -; CDR3aa: CASSSRTGNKYEQYF; CDR3nt: TGTGCCAGCAGCTCCAGGACAGGGAACAAATACGAGCAGTACTTC
d_gene: -; j_gene: TRBJ1-5; v_gene: TRBV15; abundance: -; CDR3aa: CATSREQQGSQPQHF; CDR3nt: TGTGCCACCAGCAGAGAGCAGCAGGGGAGTCAGCCCCAGCATTTT
d_gene: -; j_gene: TRBJ1-2; v_gene: TRBV30; abundance: -; CDR3aa: CARTPDSLYGYTF; CDR3nt: TGTGCCCGAACCCCGGACAGTCTCTATGGCTACACCTTC
d_gene: -; j_gene: TRBJ2-1; v_gene: TRBV13; abundance: -; CDR3aa: CASSLWLANEQFF; CDR3nt: TGTGCCAGCAGCTTATGGCTAGCCAATGAGCAGTTCTTC
d_gene: -; j_gene: TRBJ1-4; v_gene: TRBV15; abundance: -; CDR3aa: CATSRGTASEKLFF; CDR3nt: TGTGCCACCAGCAGAGGGACAGCTTCTGAAAAACTGTTTTTT
d_gene: -; j_gene: TRBJ2-1; v_gene: TRBV7-9; abundance: -; CDR3aa: CASSSGQSSYNEQFF; CDR3nt: TGTGCCAGCAGTTCAGGACAAAGCTCCTACAATGAGCAGTTCTTC
d_gene: TRBD1; j_gene: TRBJ1-2; v_gene: TRBV15; abundance: -; CDR3aa: CATSRESGGRDGYTF; CDR3nt: TGTGCCACCAGCAGAGAGTCAGGGGGCAGAGATGGCTACACCTTC
d_gene: -; j_gene: TRBJ2-7; v_gene: TRBV21-1; abundance: -; CDR3aa: CASSHNRQDSYEQYF; CDR3nt: TGTGCCAGCAGCCACAATAGACAGGACTCCTACGAGCAGTACTTC
d_gene: TRBD2; j_gene: TRBJ2-1; v_gene: TRBV28; abundance: -; CDR3aa: CASRESSGRGSYNEQFF; CDR3nt: TGTGCCAGCAGGGAGAGTAGCGGGAGAGGGTCCTACAATGAGCAGTTCTTC
d_gene: TRBD2; j_gene: TRBJ2-7; v_gene: TRBV28; abundance: few; CDR3aa: CASSRTSGGYEQYF; CDR3nt: TGTGCCAGCAGTCGGACTAGCGGGGGTTACGAGCAGTACTTC
d_gene: -; j_gene: TRBJ2-3; v_gene: TRBV11-2; abundance: few; CDR3aa: CASSLEWVGGSTDTQYF; CDR3nt: TGTGCCAGCAGCTTAGAGTGGGTAGGGGGTAGCACAGATACGCAGTATTTT
d_gene: -; j_gene: TRBJ2-3; v_gene: TRBV5-1; abundance: -; CDR3aa: CASSLALPGTDTQYF; CDR3nt: TGCGCCAGCAGCTTGGCTCTCCCGGGGACAGATACGCAGTATTTT
d_gene: TRBD2; j_gene: TRBJ2-1; v_gene: TRBV11-2; abundance: -; CDR3aa: CASSRRLAGDHEQFF; CDR3nt: TGTGCCAGCAGCCGGCGACTAGCGGGAGATCATGAGCAGTTCTTC
d_gene: -; j_gene: TRBJ1-1; v_gene: TRBV9; abundance: -; CDR3aa: CASSVEGGTEAFF; CDR3nt: TGTGCCAGCAGCGTAGAAGGGGGCACTGAAGCTTTCTTT
d_gene: TRBD1; j_gene: TRBJ1-2; v_gene: TRBV5-1; abundance: few; CDR3aa: CASSGPSRDRAPLNYGYTF; CDR3nt: TGCGCCAGCAGCGGACCCTCCCGGGACAGGGCCCCACTTAACTATGGCTACACCTTC
d_gene: TRBD1; j_gene: TRBJ2-2; v_gene: TRBV6-1; abundance: -; CDR3aa: CASSLNRGNTGELFF; CDR3nt: TGTGCCAGCAGTCTGAACAGGGGTAACACCGGGGAGCTGTTTTTT
d_gene: -; j_gene: TRBJ2-1; v_gene: TRBV10-1; abundance: -; CDR3aa: CASSVGSSYNEQFF; CDR3nt: TGCGCCAGCTCCGTGGGGAGCTCCTACAATGAGCAGTTCTTC
d_gene: -; j_gene: TRBJ1-5; v_gene: TRBV2; abundance: few; CDR3aa: CASSSGGPQPQHF; CDR3nt: TGTGCCAGCAGCTCAGGAGGACCTCAGCCCCAGCATTTT
d_gene: TRBD1; j_gene: TRBJ1-1; v_gene: TRBV25-1; abundance: -; CDR3aa: CASSDQPTGAGVAFF; CDR3nt: TGTGCCAGCAGTGATCAACCGACAGGGGCCGGGGTGGCTTTCTTT
d_gene: -; j_gene: TRBJ2-7; v_gene: TRBV19; abundance: -; CDR3aa: CASNKGTGLYEQYF; CDR3nt: TGTGCCAGTAATAAAGGTACGGGACTCTACGAGCAGTACTTC
d_gene: -; j_gene: TRBJ2-2; v_gene: TRBV2; abundance: -; CDR3aa: CASSASRNTGELFF; CDR3nt: TGTGCCAGCAGCGCTAGCCGGAACACCGGGGAGCTGTTTTTT
d_gene: TRBD2; j_gene: TRBJ2-1; v_gene: TRBV5-1; abundance: -; CDR3aa: CASSLASGTYNEQFF; CDR3nt: TGCGCCAGCAGCTTGGCTAGCGGGACCTACAATGAGCAGTTCTTC
d_gene: -; j_gene: TRBJ1-1; v_gene: TRBV9; abundance: -; CDR3aa: CASSGGQVNTEAFF; CDR3nt: TGTGCCAGCAGCGGGGGACAAGTGAACACTGAAGCTTTCTTT
d_gene: TRBD1; j_gene: TRBJ1-2; v_gene: TRBV5-1; abundance: once; CDR3aa: CASSKTGGAGGYTF; CDR3nt: TGCGCCAGCAGCAAAACAGGGGGCGCAGGTGGCTACACCTTC
d_gene: -; j_gene: TRBJ1-6; v_gene: TRBV14; abundance: -; CDR3aa: CASSQDGWRPYNSPLHF; CDR3nt: TGTGCCAGCAGCCAAGATGGTTGGCGGCCCTATAATTCACCCCTCCACTTT
d_gene: -; j_gene: TRBJ1-4; v_gene: TRBV6-1; abundance: once; CDR3aa: CASRPERGGAQKLFF; CDR3nt: TGTGCCAGCAGGCCGGAGCGGGGGGGAGCACAAAAACTGTTTTTT
d_gene: TRBD1; j_gene: TRBJ1-1; v_gene: TRBV28; abundance: few; CDR3aa: CASSLFLGQGGPEAFF; CDR3nt: TGTGCCAGCAGTTTATTCTTGGGACAGGGTGGCCCTGAAGCTTTCTTT
d_gene: TRBD1; j_gene: TRBJ1-1; v_gene: TRBV5-1; abundance: -; CDR3aa: CASSPDRAGGTEAFF; CDR3nt: TGCGCCAGCAGCCCGGACAGGGCGGGGGGGACTGAAGCTTTCTTT
d_gene: TRBD1; j_gene: TRBJ1-5; v_gene: TRBV28; abundance: -; CDR3aa: CASSWAGGGADQPQHF; CDR3nt: TGTGCCAGCAGTTGGGCCGGAGGGGGCGCAGATCAGCCCCAGCATTTT
d_gene: -; j_gene: TRBJ1-1; v_gene: TRBV4-1; abundance: -; CDR3aa: CASSQLGDFEAFF; CDR3nt: TGCGCCAGCAGCCAGTTAGGAGACTTTGAAGCTTTCTTT
d_gene: TRBD1; j_gene: TRBJ2-7; v_gene: TRBV28; abundance: -; CDR3aa: CASNQGQGYEQYF; CDR3nt: TGTGCCAGCAACCAGGGACAGGGGTACGAGCAGTACTTC
d_gene: -; j_gene: TRBJ1-6; v_gene: TRBV6-5; abundance: -; CDR3aa: CASRTRGSYNSPLHF; CDR3nt: TGTGCCAGCAGGACCAGGGGCTCCTATAATTCACCCCTCCACTTT
d_gene: -; j_gene: TRBJ2-1; v_gene: TRBV7-7; abundance: -; CDR3aa: CASSLDRVAYNEQFF; CDR3nt: TGTGCCAGCAGCTTAGACAGGGTCGCCTACAATGAGCAGTTCTTC
d_gene: -; j_gene: TRBJ2-3; v_gene: TRBV12-5; abundance: -; CDR3aa: CASGLADTQYF; CDR3nt: TGTGCTAGTGGTTTGGCGGATACGCAGTATTTT
d_gene: -; j_gene: TRBJ2-3; v_gene: TRBV4-2; abundance: -; CDR3aa: CASSQETTARGTDTQYF; CDR3nt: TGTGCCAGCAGCCAAGAAACGACCGCCCGGGGGACAGATACGCAGTATTTT
d_gene: -; j_gene: TRBJ2-3; v_gene: TRBV10-3; abundance: -; CDR3aa: CAISDRLDHSDTQYF; CDR3nt: TGTGCCATCAGTGACCGGCTAGATCACTCAGATACGCAGTATTTT
d_gene: TRBD1; j_gene: TRBJ1-4; v_gene: TRBV10-3; abundance: -; CDR3aa: CAISAQGANEKLFF; CDR3nt: TGTGCCATCAGTGCACAGGGGGCTAACGAAAAACTGTTTTTT
d_gene: -; j_gene: TRBJ1-2; v_gene: TRBV9; abundance: -; CDR3aa: CASSALQGYGYTF; CDR3nt: TGTGCCAGCAGCGCCCTACAGGGCTATGGCTACACCTTC
d_gene: TRBD2; j_gene: TRBJ2-1; v_gene: TRBV5-1; abundance: -; CDR3aa: CASSLGLDSYNEQFF; CDR3nt: TGCGCCAGCAGCCTAGGACTAGATTCCTACAATGAGCAGTTCTTC
d_gene: TRBD2; j_gene: TRBJ2-3; v_gene: TRBV5-4; abundance: -; CDR3aa: CASSPSGTSSDTQYF; CDR3nt: TGTGCCAGCAGCCCCTCCGGGACTAGCTCAGATACGCAGTATTTT
d_gene: TRBD2; j_gene: TRBJ2-7; v_gene: TRBV7-8; abundance: -; CDR3aa: CASSLGAGGEQYF; CDR3nt: TGTGCCAGCAGCTTAGGGGCGGGAGGCGAGCAGTACTTC
d_gene: -; j_gene: TRBJ2-7; v_gene: TRBV6-5; abundance: -; CDR3aa: CASSWGGAGVAYEQYF; CDR3nt: TGTGCCAGCAGTTGGGGGGGGGCGGGAGTAGCCTACGAGCAGTACTTC
d_gene: TRBD1; j_gene: TRBJ1-5; v_gene: TRBV28; abundance: few; CDR3aa: CASSPGQVSNQPQHF; CDR3nt: TGTGCCAGCAGTCCTGGACAGGTCAGCAATCAGCCCCAGCATTTT